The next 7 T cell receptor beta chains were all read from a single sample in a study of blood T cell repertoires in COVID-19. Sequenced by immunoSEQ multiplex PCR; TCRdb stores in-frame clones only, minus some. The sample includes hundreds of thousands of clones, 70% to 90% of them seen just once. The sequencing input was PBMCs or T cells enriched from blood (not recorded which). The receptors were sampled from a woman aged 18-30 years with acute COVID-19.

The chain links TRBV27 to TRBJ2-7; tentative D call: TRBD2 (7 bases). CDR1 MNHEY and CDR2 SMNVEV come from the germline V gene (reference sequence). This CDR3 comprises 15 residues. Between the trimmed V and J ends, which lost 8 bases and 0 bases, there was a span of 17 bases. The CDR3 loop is CASSGGPDFSYEQYF. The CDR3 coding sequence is TGTGCCAGCTCCGGGGGGCCGGATTTCTCCTACGAGCAGTACTTC.

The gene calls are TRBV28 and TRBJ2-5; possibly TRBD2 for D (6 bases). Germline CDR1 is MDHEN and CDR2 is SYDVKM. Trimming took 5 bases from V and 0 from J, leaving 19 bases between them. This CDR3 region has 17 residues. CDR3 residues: CASSTPGGILYQETQYF. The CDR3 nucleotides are TGTGCCAGCAGTACCCCCGGGGGTATCTTGTACCAAGAGACCCAGTACTTC.

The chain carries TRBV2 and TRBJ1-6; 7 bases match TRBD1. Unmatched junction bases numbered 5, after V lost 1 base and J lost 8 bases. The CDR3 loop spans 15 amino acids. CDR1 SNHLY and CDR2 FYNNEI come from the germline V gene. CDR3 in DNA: TGTGCCAGCAGTGAAGGCGGACAGGTCTATTCACCCCTCCACTTT. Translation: CASSEGGQVYSPLHF.

The CDR3 reads CASSDMGAEKLFF. CDR3 bases: TGTGCCAGCAGCGATATGGGGGCTGAAAAACTGTTTTTT. The chain joins TRBV5-8 to TRBJ1-4; D is possibly TRBD1 (6 bases). V lost 4 bases to trimming and J lost 7 bases, with 11 bases between them. Germline V gene data show CDR1 as SGHTS and CDR2 as YDEGEE. The CDR3 is 13 residues long.

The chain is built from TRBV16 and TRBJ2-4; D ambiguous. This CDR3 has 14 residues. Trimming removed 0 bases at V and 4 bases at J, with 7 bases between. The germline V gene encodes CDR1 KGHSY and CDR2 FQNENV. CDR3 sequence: CASSQSQAKNIQYF. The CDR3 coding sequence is TGTGCCAGCAGCCAATCTCAGGCAAAAAACATTCAGTACTTC. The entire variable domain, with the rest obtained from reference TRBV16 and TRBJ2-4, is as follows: GEEVAQTPKHLVRGEGQKAKLYCAPIKGHSYVFWYQQVLKNEFKFLISFQNENVFDETGMPKERFSAKCLPNSPCSLEIQATKLEDSAVYFCASSQSQAKNIQYFGAGTRLSVL.

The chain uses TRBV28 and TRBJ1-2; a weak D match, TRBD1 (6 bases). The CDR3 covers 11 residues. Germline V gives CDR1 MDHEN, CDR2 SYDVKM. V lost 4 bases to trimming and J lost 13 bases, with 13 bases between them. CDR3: CASSSTGRPTF. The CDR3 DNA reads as TGTGCCAGCAGTTCGACAGGCCGCCCCACCTTC.

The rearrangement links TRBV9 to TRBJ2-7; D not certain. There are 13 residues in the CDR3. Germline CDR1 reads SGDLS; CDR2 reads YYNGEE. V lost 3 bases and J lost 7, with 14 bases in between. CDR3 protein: CASSASGPGEQYF. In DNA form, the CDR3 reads TGTGCCAGCAGCGCCTCGGGTCCCGGGGAGCAGTACTTC.